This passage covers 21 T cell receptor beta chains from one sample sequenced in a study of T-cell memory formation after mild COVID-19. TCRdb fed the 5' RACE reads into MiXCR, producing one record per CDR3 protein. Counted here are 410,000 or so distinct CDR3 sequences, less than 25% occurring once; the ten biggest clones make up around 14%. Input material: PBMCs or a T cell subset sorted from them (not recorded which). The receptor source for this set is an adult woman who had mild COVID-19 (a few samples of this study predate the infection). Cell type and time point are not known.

The CDR3 DNA follows: TGTGCCAGCAGCCCCTCCGGGGGAGCTCAGGAAAAACTGTTTTTT. It specifies CASSPSGGAQEKLFF. This chain connects TRBV7-2 to TRBJ1-4; maybe TRBD1 (5 bases). V lost 5 bases and J lost 8, with 18 bases in between. Germline V gene data show CDR1 as SGHTA and CDR2 as FQGNSA. CDR3 length equals 15 residues. Variable domain in full (rest from reference TRBV7-2 and TRBJ1-4): GAGVSQSPSNKVTEKGKDVELRCDPISGHTALYWYRQSLGQGLEFLIYFQGNSAPDKSGLPSDRFSAERTGGSVSTLTIQRTQQEDSAVYLCASSPSGGAQEKLFFGSGTQLSVL.

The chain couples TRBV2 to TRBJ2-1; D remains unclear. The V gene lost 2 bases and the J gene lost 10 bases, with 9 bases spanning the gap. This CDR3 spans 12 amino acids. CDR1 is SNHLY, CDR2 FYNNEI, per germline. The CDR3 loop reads CASSESVIEQFF. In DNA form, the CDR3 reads TGTGCCAGCAGTGAATCCGTAATAGAGCAGTTCTTC.

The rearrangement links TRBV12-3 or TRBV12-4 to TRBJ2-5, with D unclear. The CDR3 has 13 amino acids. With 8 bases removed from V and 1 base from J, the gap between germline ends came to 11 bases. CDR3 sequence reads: CASGSVRQETQYF. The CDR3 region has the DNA TGTGCCAGCGGATCAGTGCGCCAAGAGACCCAGTACTTC.

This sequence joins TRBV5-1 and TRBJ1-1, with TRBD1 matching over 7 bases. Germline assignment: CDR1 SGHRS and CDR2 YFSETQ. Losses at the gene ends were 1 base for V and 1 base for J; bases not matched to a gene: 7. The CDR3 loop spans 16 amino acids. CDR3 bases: TGCGCCAGCAGCTTGCGCACGGACAGGCCGAACACTGAAGCTTTCTTT. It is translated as CASSLRTDRPNTEAFF. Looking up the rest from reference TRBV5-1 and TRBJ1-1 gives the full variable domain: KAGVTQTPRYLIKTRGQQVTLSCSPISGHRSVSWYQQTPGQGLQFLFEYFSETQRNKGNFPGRFSGRQFSNSRSEMNVSTLELGDSALYLCASSLRTDRPNTEAFFGQGTRLTVV.

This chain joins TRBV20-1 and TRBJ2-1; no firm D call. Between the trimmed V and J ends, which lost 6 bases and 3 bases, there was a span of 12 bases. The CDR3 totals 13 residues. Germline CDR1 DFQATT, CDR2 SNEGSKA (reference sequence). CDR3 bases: TGCAGTGCCCCCCGAACTAACTACAATGAGCAGTTCTTC. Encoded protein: CSAPRTNYNEQFF.

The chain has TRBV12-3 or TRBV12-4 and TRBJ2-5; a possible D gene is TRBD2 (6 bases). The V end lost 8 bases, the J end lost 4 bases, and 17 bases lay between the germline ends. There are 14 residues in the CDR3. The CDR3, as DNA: TGTGCCAGCTCTAATCCTGCGGGGAGAGAGACCCAGTACTTC. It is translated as CASSNPAGRETQYF.

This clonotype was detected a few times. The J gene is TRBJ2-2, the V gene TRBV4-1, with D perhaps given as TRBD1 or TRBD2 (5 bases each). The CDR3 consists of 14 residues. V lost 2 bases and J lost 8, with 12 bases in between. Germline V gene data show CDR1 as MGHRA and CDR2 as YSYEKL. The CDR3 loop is CASSQWDVGGELFF. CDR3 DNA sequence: TGCGCCAGCAGCCAATGGGACGTGGGAGGGGAGCTGTTTTTT.

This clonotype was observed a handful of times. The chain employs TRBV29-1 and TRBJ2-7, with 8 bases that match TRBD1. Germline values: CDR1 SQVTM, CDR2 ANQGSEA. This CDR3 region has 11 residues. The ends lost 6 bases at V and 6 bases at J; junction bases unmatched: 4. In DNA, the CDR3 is TGCAGCGTGCGCACAGGGGGCGAGCAGTACTTC. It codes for CSVRTGGEQYF.

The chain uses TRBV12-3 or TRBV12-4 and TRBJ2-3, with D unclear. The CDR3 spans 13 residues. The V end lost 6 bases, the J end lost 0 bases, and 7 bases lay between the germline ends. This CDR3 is CASSRPSTDTQYF. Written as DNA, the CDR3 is TGTGCCAGCAGCCGGCCAAGCACAGATACGCAGTATTTT.

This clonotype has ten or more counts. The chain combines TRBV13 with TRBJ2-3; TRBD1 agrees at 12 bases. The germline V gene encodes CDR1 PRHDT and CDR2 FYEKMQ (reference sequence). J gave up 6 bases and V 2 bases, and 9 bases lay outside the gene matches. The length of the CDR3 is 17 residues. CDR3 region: CASSLSRDRGRRDTQYF. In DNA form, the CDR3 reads TGTGCCAGCAGCTTAAGCCGGGACAGGGGGCGTCGGGATACGCAGTATTTT.

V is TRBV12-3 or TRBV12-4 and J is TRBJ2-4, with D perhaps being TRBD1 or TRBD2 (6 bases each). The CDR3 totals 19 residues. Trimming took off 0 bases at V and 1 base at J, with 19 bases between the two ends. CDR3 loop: CASSLAVARGALAKNIQYF. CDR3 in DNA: TGTGCCAGCAGTTTAGCGGTGGCGAGGGGGGCCCTGGCCAAAAACATTCAGTACTTC.

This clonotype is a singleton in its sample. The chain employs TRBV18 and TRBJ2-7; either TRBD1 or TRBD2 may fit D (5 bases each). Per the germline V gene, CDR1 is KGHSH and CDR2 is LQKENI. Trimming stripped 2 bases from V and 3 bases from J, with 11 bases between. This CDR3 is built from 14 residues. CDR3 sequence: CASSPGTVNYEQYF. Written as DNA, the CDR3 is TGTGCCAGCTCACCAGGGACGGTCAACTACGAGCAGTACTTC.

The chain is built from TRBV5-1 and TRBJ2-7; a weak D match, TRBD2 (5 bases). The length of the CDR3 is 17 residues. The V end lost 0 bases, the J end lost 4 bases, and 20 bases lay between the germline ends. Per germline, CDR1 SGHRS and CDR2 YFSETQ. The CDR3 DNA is TGCGCCAGCAGCTTGGGAGGTCCGAGGACTCCTCCATACGAGCAGTACTTC. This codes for CASSLGGPRTPPYEQYF.

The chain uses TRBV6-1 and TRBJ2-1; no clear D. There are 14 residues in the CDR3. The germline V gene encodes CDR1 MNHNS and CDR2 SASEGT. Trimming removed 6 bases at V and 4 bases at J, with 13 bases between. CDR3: CASSNRHLYNEQFF. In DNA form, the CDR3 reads TGTGCCAGCAGCAATCGACACCTTTACAATGAGCAGTTCTTC.

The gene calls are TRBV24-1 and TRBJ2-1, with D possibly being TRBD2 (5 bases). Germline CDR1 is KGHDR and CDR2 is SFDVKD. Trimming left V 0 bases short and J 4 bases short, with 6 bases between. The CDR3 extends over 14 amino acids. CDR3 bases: TGTGCCACCAGTGATTTGCGGGATTACAATGAGCAGTTCTTC. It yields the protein CATSDLRDYNEQFF.

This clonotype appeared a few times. Here the CDR3 reads CASSFHVRGTQETQYF. The CDR3 DNA reads as TGTGCCAGCAGCTTTCATGTCCGCGGTACTCAAGAGACCCAGTACTTC. V usage is TRBV5-5 and J usage is TRBJ2-5, with unresolved D. Trimming took 2 bases from V and 2 from J, leaving 16 bases between them. This CDR3 is 16 amino acids long. The germline CDR1 and CDR2 sequences are SGHKS and YYEKEE (reference sequence). The variable domain in full, with the rest retrieved from reference TRBV5-5 and TRBJ2-5, is DAGVTQSPTHLIKTRGQQVTLRCSPISGHKSVSWYQQVLGQGPQFIFQYYEKEERGRGNFPDRFSARQFPNYSSELNVNALLLGDSALYLCASSFHVRGTQETQYFGPGTRLLVL.

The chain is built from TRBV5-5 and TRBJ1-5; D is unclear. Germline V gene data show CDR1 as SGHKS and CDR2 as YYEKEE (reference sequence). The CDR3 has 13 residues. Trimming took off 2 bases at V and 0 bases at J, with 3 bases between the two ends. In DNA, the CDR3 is TGTGCCAGCAGCTTTAATAGCAATCAGCCCCAGCATTTT. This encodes CASSFNSNQPQHF.

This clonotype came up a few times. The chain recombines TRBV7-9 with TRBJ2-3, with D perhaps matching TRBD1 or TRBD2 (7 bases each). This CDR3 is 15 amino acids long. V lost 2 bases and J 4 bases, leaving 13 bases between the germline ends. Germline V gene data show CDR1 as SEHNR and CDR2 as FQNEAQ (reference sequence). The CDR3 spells CASSLLQGRADTQYF. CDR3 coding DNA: TGTGCCAGCAGCTTATTACAGGGGAGGGCAGATACGCAGTATTTT. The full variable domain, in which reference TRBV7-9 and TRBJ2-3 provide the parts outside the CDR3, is DTGVSQNPRHKITKRGQNVTFRCDPISEHNRLYWYRQTLGQGPEFLTYFQNEAQLEKSRLLSDRFSAERPKGSFSTLEIQRTEQGDSAMYLCASSLLQGRADTQYFGPGTRLTVL.

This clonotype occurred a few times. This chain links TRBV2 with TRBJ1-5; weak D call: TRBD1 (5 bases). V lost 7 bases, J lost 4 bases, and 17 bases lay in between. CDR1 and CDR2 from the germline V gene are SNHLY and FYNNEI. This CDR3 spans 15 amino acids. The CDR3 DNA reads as TGTGCCAGCACCGAAGGGAGACAGAGAAATCAGCCCCAGCATTTT. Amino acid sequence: CASTEGRQRNQPQHF.

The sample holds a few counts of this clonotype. The CDR3, as DNA: TGTGCCAGCACCCCTTTCCGGGACGGCACGAACACCGGGGAGCTGTTTTTT. Its translation: CASTPFRDGTNTGELFF. V and J are TRBV7-9 and TRBJ2-2; the D gene could be TRBD1 or TRBD2 (5 bases each). This CDR3 has 17 amino acids. V gave up 7 bases and J gave up 0 bases, with 18 bases separating them. Germline values: CDR1 SEHNR, CDR2 FQNEAQ (reference sequence).

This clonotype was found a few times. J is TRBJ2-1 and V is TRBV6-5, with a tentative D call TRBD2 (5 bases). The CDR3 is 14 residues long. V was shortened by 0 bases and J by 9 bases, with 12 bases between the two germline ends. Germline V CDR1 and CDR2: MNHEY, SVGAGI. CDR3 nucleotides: TGTGCCAGCAGTTACTCGACAATCGCGGGTGAGCAGTTCTTC. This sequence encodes CASSYSTIAGEQFF.